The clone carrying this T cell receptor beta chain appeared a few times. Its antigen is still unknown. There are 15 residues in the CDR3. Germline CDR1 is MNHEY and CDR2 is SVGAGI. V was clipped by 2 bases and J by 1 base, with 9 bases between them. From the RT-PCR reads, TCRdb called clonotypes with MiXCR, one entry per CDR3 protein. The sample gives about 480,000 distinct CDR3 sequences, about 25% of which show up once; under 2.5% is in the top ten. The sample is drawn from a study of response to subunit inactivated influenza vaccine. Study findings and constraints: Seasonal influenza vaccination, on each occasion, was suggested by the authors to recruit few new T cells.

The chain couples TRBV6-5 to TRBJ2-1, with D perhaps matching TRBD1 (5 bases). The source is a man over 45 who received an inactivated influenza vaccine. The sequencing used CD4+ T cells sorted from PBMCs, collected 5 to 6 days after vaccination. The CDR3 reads CASSYGRVSYNEQFF. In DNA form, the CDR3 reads TGTGCCAGCAGTTACGGCAGGGTTTCCTACAATGAGCAGTTCTTC.